These 28 T cell receptor beta chains share one sample of origin, sequenced in a study of Ad26.COV2.S vaccination and SARS-CoV-2 variants. This sample's treatment: some 20 received Ad26.COV2.S at low or high dose, single or two shots; 5 received placebo; per-sample allocation not given. Collection of samples fell on day 63 after the first vaccine or placebo injection. The protocol was immunoSEQ multiplex PCR, while the TCRdb copy is restricted to in-frame clones and leaves out a portion. The top ten clones hold under 3.5% of a sample with around 380,000 clones, 70% to 90% of them seen once. The sample here was peripheral blood, taken in a trial of Ad26.COV2.S vaccine versus placebo. The receptor source for this set is a person between 18 and 65 years old who received the Ad26.COV2.S COVID-19 vaccine or a placebo.

Of note for this clone: Distinct nucleotide sequences in the sample also encode this CDR3. The V call is TRBV3-1 (or the pseudogene TRBV3-2), the J call TRBJ2-3; D unclear. CDR3 length: 16 amino acids. Germline V gene sequence: CDR1 LGHDT, CDR2 YNNKEL (reference sequence). V lost 6 bases and J lost 0, with 16 bases in between. This CDR3 reads CASSPFSGSSTDTQYF. In DNA form, the CDR3 reads TGTGCCAGCAGTCCTTTTTCCGGGTCCAGCACAGATACGCAGTATTTT.

The chain combines TRBV9 with TRBJ1-2; D uncertain. The V and J ends lost 4 bases and 8 bases respectively, with 18 bases between them. The CDR3 covers 14 residues. The germline CDR1 and CDR2 sequences are SGDLS and YYNGEE. The CDR3: CASSSLLGSSGYTF. The CDR3 DNA reads as TGTGCCAGCAGCAGCCTGCTGGGTTCGAGCGGCTACACCTTC.

The chain is built from TRBV5-1 and TRBJ2-2; 9 nucleotides match TRBD1. J lost 7 bases, V lost 1 base, and 23 bases had no gene match. CDR1 is SGHRS and CDR2 is YFSETQ in the germline V gene. The CDR3 runs 21 residues. CDR3 protein: CASSLRPRGLGQGSSGGELFF. CDR3 nucleotide sequence: TGCGCCAGCAGCTTGCGACCCCGGGGTTTAGGACAGGGGTCGTCCGGCGGGGAGCTGTTTTTT.

J is TRBJ1-5 and V is TRBV6-2 or TRBV6-3; D is ambiguous. CDR1 is MNHEY, CDR2 SVGEGT, per germline. V lost 6 bases, J lost 2 bases, and 20 bases lay in between. The CDR3 sequence is 17 residues long. This CDR3 reads CASSLSAGSMGNQPQHF. The CDR3 region has the DNA TGTGCCAGCAGCCTCTCCGCAGGCTCGATGGGCAATCAGCCCCAGCATTTT.

V gene TRBV6-1 combines with J gene TRBJ2-2; D is ambiguous. V lost 2 bases, J lost 4 bases, and 14 bases lay in between. CDR3 length: 16 amino acids. Germline-derived CDR1 and CDR2 are MNHNS and SASEGT. CDR3: CASSEQEVLITGELFF. The CDR3 DNA is TGTGCCAGCAGTGAACAAGAGGTCCTAATCACCGGGGAGCTGTTTTTT.

This clone was picked up one time. The rearrangement links TRBV5-4 to TRBJ2-7; TRBD2 agrees at 7 bases. Germline loops: CDR1 SGHNT, CDR2 YYREEE (reference sequence). V lost 3 bases and J lost 6; bases outside the gene matches: 6. CDR3 length: 13 amino acids. CDR3 region: CASSWGGFCEQYF. The CDR3 coding sequence is TGTGCCAGCAGCTGGGGGGGGTTTTGCGAGCAGTACTTC.

This rearrangement joins TRBV4-1 to TRBJ2-2; D is unclear. Trimming removed 3 bases from V and 9 bases from J, with 26 bases in between. The CDR3 is made up of 18 amino acids. Looked up from germline, CDR1 is MGHRA and CDR2 is YSYEKL. Written as DNA, the CDR3 is TGCGCCAGCAGCCATCCAATCCGGGCCAAAGGGAAGAACCGGGAGCTGTTTTTT. It encodes CASSHPIRAKGKNRELFF.

The chain carries TRBV6-6 and TRBJ1-1; 7 bases agree with TRBD1. The CDR3 loop spans 14 amino acids. Germline V gene data show CDR1 as MNHNY and CDR2 as SVGAGI (reference sequence). Losses at the gene ends were 6 bases for V and 5 bases for J; bases not matched to a gene: 9. This chain's CDR3 is CASRSRGGRTEAFF. CDR3 DNA sequence: TGTGCCAGCAGATCCAGGGGGGGGAGGACTGAAGCTTTCTTT.

J is TRBJ1-1 and V is TRBV3-1 (or the pseudogene TRBV3-2), with a possible D match to TRBD1 (5 bases). The CDR3 runs 13 residues. CDR1 is LGHDT and CDR2 is YNNKEL in the germline V gene (reference sequence). Trimming left V 0 bases short and J 6 bases short, with 8 bases between. The CDR3 here is CASSQDRGAEAFF. CDR3 DNA sequence: TGTGCCAGCAGCCAAGATAGAGGGGCTGAAGCTTTCTTT.

The chain has TRBV11-1 and TRBJ2-5; 8 positions agree with TRBD2. CDR1 and CDR2 (germline): SGHAT, FQDESV (reference sequence). The J segment lost 5 bases and the V segment lost 7 bases, leaving 15 bases of the junction unmatched. This CDR3 spans 16 amino acids. The CDR3 nucleotides are TGTGCCAGCACCGCCGGGAGTAGCGGGGTCGGGGAGACCCAGTACTTC. Its protein is CASTAGSSGVGETQYF.

The chain uses TRBV12-5 and TRBJ2-1, with 10 bases that match TRBD1. The CDR3 has 14 amino acids. Per germline, CDR1 LGHNT and CDR2 FRNRAP. With 5 bases clipped from V and 8 bases from J, the junction kept 6 bases outside the gene matches. The CDR3 sequence is CASGAGTGVHEQFF. CDR3 in DNA: TGTGCTAGTGGTGCCGGGACAGGGGTACATGAGCAGTTCTTC.

J is TRBJ1-5 and V is TRBV21-1; TRBD1 is taken as the D call from the table, unchecked against the DNA. TRBV21-1 is flagged as a pseudogene. CDR3 length: 17 residues. The CDR3: CASSKERGLGGNQPQHF. CDR3 coding DNA: TGTGCCAGCAGCAAAGAAAGGGGGCTTGGGGGCAATCAGCCCCAGCATTTT.

This clone has a handful of counts. This rearrangement joins TRBV4-3 to TRBJ1-6; tentative D call: TRBD1 (6 bases). Looked up from germline, CDR1 is LGHNA and CDR2 is YSLEER. V was clipped by 0 bases and J by 7 bases, with 10 bases between them. The CDR3 has 15 amino acids. The CDR3 region is CASSQDPGANSPLHF. In DNA form, the CDR3 reads TGCGCCAGCAGCCAAGACCCGGGGGCGAATTCACCCCTCCACTTT.

The chain employs TRBV5-1 and TRBJ1-2; a possible D gene is TRBD1 (6 bases). V lost 0 bases and J lost 7, with 16 bases in between. The CDR3 extends over 15 amino acids. Germline V gene lookup returns CDR1 SGHRS and CDR2 YFSETQ. The DNA for the CDR3 is TGCGCCAGCAGCTTGGGCTTTTCGGGGGCTGGTGGCTACACCTTC. Protein: CASSLGFSGAGGYTF.

The CDR3 bases are TGTGCCAGCAGCGGTGGGCCGAGCTCTGGAAACACCATATATTTT. Protein product: CASSGGPSSGNTIYF. The chain combines TRBV9 with TRBJ1-3; no clear D. This CDR3 comprises 15 residues. V dropped 3 bases and J dropped 0 bases, with 10 bases sitting between them. Germline CDR1 is SGDLS and CDR2 is YYNGEE.

Regarding this clone: This same CDR3 is encoded by further DNA sequences in the sample. The rearrangement links TRBV3-1 (or the pseudogene TRBV3-2) to TRBJ2-3; the D is unclear. CDR1 and CDR2 from the germline V gene are LGHDT and YNNKEL (reference sequence). The V end lost 0 bases, the J end lost 2 bases, and 6 bases lay between the germline ends. The CDR3 runs 14 residues. CDR3 residues: CASSQDLVTDTQYF. The CDR3 DNA reads TGTGCCAGCAGCCAAGACCTCGTCACAGATACGCAGTATTTT.

The chain links TRBV7-9 to TRBJ2-1; D might be TRBD1 (5 bases). Germline assignment: CDR1 SEHNR and CDR2 FQNEAQ (reference sequence). V lost 5 bases to trimming and J lost 2 bases, with 10 bases between them. This CDR3 is 14 amino acids long. CDR3 in amino acids: CASSQQETYNEQFF. CDR3 bases: TGTGCCAGCAGCCAACAGGAGACCTACAATGAGCAGTTCTTC. The whole variable domain, remainder taken from reference TRBV7-9 and TRBJ2-1, is DTGVSQNPRHKITKRGQNVTFRCDPISEHNRLYWYRQTLGQGPEFLTYFQNEAQLEKSRLLSDRFSAERPKGSFSTLEIQRTEQGDSAMYLCASSQQETYNEQFFGPGTRLTVL.

This clone was recorded a few times. Written as DNA, the CDR3 is TGTGCCAGCAGCTTCGACAGGGGTGACACTGAAGCTTTCTTT. Encoded protein: CASSFDRGDTEAFF. This chain connects TRBV5-8 to TRBJ1-1, with 8 positions matching TRBD1. This CDR3 has 14 amino acids. The germline V gene encodes CDR1 SGHTS and CDR2 YDEGEE. With 2 bases clipped from V and 3 bases from J, the junction kept 3 bases outside the gene matches.

V gene TRBV7-9 combines with J gene TRBJ1-4; 9 bases are shared with TRBD1. CDR1 and CDR2 (germline): SEHNR, FQNEAQ (reference sequence). The ends lost 5 bases at V and 8 bases at J; junction bases unmatched: 6. The CDR3 totals 14 residues. This CDR3 is CASSVTGGREKLFF. DNA of the CDR3: TGTGCCAGCAGCGTTACAGGGGGCAGAGAAAAACTGTTTTTT.

As concerns this clone: No DNA is shown, since the ends of the CDR3 on it are uncertain; the CDR3 is the one TCRdb lists. The chain is built from TRBV18 and TRBJ2-3; TRBD1, as called in the table, went unchecked against the DNA. Ends included, the CDR3 has 13 residues. Germline V gene data show CDR1 as KGHSH and CDR2 as LQKENI. CDR3 protein: CASSGLVGQGANF.

The chain links TRBV11-3 to TRBJ2-7, with D possibly being TRBD1 (5 bases). V lost 3 bases to trimming and J lost 2 bases, with 8 bases between them. Germline V lookup: CDR1 SGHNT, CDR2 YENEEA. CDR3 length equals 13 residues. DNA of the CDR3: TGTGCCAGCAGCTTCAACAGGCCCTACGAGCAGTACTTC. This codes for CASSFNRPYEQYF. The whole variable domain, remainder taken from reference TRBV11-3 and TRBJ2-7, is EAGVVQSPRYKIIEKKQPVAFWCNPISGHNTLYWYLQNLGQGPELLIRYENEEAVDDSQLPKDRFSAERLKGVDSTLKIQPAELGDSAVYLCASSFNRPYEQYFGPGTRLTVT.

V is TRBV11-1 and J is TRBJ2-1; 7 bases agree with TRBD2. CDR1 is SGHAT, CDR2 FQDESV, per germline (reference sequence). The CDR3 extends over 17 amino acids. Losses at the gene ends were 0 bases for V and 1 base for J; bases not matched to a gene: 6. CDR3 nucleotides: TGTGCCAGCAGCTTAGCGCATTCTAGCGGATCCTACAATGAGCAGTTCTTC. Translated, it gives CASSLAHSSGSYNEQFF.

Remarks on this clone: Distinct nucleotide sequences in the sample also encode this CDR3. The V gene is TRBV5-1, the J gene TRBJ2-5; weak D call: TRBD1 (6 bases). Germline values: CDR1 SGHRS, CDR2 YFSETQ. The CDR3 runs to 14 residues. V lost 0 bases and J lost 5, with 11 bases in between. CDR3 sequence: CASSLAGQGETQYF. The CDR3 bases are TGCGCCAGCAGCTTGGCAGGCCAGGGGGAGACCCAGTACTTC.

This clone was recorded only once. The chain joins TRBV7-8 to TRBJ2-7; D is unresolved. Trimming left V 0 bases short and J 1 base short, with 4 bases between. The CDR3 length is 13 residues. The germline V gene encodes CDR1 SGHVS and CDR2 FQNEAQ. The CDR3, as DNA: TGTGCCAGCAGCTTAGCGGCTTCCTACGAGCAGTACTTC. Its protein is CASSLAASYEQYF.

This clone was picked up a small number of times. The rearrangement joins TRBV25-1 to TRBJ1-2, with D perhaps matching TRBD1 (5 bases). The germline V and J ends were trimmed by 5 bases and 7 bases, with 11 bases remaining between them. This CDR3 contains 12 residues. CDR1 MGHDK and CDR2 SYGVNS come from the germline V gene. CDR3 in DNA: TGTGCCAGCAGTTTCGGGGGAAGTGGCTACACCTTC. This sequence encodes CASSFGGSGYTF.

This sequence joins TRBV9 and TRBJ1-1; no clear D gene. V was clipped by 3 bases and J by 1 base, with 16 bases between them. CDR1 SGDLS and CDR2 YYNGEE come from the germline V gene. The CDR3 extends over 16 amino acids. The CDR3 loop is CASSDSVGEGNTEAFF. The CDR3 DNA sequence: TGTGCCAGCAGCGACTCTGTGGGTGAGGGGAACACTGAAGCTTTCTTT.

This clone showed up just once. The genes are TRBV19 and TRBJ1-2; no reliable D call. Germline assignment: CDR1 LNHDA and CDR2 SQIVND (reference sequence). This CDR3 contains 16 residues. Trimming took 5 bases from V and 8 from J, leaving 24 bases between them. The CDR3 here is CASSAAEGYRRLGYTF. CDR3 in DNA: TGTGCCAGTAGTGCGGCAGAAGGTTATCGGCGTCTGGGCTACACCTTC.

CDR3 residues: CASSPEWTAYEQYF. Here the CDR3 DNA reads TGTGCCAGCAGCCCCGAGTGGACGGCCTACGAGCAGTACTTC. The gene calls are TRBV7-2 and TRBJ2-7, with no clear D. The V end lost 5 bases, the J end lost 2 bases, and 13 bases lay between the germline ends. Germline CDR1 is SGHTA and CDR2 is FQGNSA. The CDR3 has 14 amino acids.